In its sample, the clone carrying this T cell receptor beta chain was seen once. Its cognate antigen is unknown. The donors were in the approximately 130-subject validation cohort; that cohort was separate from the roughly 680-subject first cohort. The sample comes from a study of cytomegalovirus exposure and HLA in healthy donors. Libraries were prepared by immunoSEQ multiplex PCR; TCRdb keeps only in-frame clonotypes and omits some of them. The table lists about 150,000 clones, roughly nine tenths of them singletons. Points from the study as a whole: The listing of 160 or so TCR beta chains classed them as cytomegalovirus-associated.

Germline assignment: CDR1 MGHRA and CDR2 YSYEKL. The V and J ends lost 1 base and 5 bases respectively, with 11 bases between them. The CDR3 runs 14 residues. Source material: PBMCs. The chain is built from TRBV4-1 and TRBJ2-5; tentative D call: TRBD2 (5 bases). The TCR sequence derives from a young woman in good health and CMV-seropositive. CDR3 amino acids: CASSQVRGGETQYF. CDR3 coding DNA: TGCGCCAGCAGCCAAGTCCGTGGAGGCGAGACCCAGTACTTC.